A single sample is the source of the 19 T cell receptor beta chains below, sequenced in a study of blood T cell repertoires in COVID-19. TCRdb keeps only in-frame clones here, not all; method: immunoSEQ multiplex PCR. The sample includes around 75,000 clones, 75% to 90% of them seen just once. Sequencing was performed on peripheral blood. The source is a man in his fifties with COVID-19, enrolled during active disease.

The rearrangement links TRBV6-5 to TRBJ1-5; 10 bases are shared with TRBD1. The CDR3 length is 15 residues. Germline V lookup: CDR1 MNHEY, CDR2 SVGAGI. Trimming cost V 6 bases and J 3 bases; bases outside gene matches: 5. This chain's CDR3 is CASRRQGAPNQPQHF. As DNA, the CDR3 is TGTGCCAGCAGACGACAGGGGGCCCCCAATCAGCCCCAGCATTTT.

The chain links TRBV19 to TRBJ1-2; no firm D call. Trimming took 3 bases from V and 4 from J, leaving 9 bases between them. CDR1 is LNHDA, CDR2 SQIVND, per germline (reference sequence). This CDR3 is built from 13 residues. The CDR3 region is CASSIPAGYGYTF. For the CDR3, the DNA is TGTGCCAGTAGTATCCCGGCGGGCTATGGCTACACCTTC.

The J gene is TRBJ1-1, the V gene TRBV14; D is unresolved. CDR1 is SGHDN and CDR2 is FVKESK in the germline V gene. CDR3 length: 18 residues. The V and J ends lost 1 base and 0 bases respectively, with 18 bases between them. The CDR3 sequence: CASSQGPPGVPVNTEAFF. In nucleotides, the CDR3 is TGTGCCAGCAGCCAAGGGCCCCCCGGGGTTCCTGTGAACACTGAAGCTTTCTTT.

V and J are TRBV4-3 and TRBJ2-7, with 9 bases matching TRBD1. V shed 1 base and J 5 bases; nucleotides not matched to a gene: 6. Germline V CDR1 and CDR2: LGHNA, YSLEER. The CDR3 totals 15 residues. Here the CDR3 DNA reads TGCGCCAGCAGCCAAGCTTGGGGACAGGGCCACGAGCAGTACTTC. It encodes CASSQAWGQGHEQYF.

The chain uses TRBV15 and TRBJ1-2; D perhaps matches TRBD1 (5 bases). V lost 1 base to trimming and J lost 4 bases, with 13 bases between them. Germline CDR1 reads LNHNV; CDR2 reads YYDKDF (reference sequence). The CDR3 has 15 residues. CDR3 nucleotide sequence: TGTGCCACCAGCAGAGCGACGACAGATACCTATGGCTACACCTTC. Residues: CATSRATTDTYGYTF.

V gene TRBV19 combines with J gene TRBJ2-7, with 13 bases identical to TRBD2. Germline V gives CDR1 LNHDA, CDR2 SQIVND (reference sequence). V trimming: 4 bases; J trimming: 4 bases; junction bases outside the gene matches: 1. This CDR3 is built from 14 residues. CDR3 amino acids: CASSRTSGGYEQYF. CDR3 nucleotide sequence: TGTGCCAGTAGTAGGACTAGCGGGGGTTACGAGCAGTACTTC.

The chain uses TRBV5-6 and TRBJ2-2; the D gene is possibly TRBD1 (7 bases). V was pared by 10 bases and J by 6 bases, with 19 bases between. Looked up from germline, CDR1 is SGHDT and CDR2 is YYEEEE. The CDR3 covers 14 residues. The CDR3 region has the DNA TGTGCCCGGCAGGGGGGATTATTCGCCGGGGAGCTGTTTTTT. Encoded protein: CARQGGLFAGELFF.

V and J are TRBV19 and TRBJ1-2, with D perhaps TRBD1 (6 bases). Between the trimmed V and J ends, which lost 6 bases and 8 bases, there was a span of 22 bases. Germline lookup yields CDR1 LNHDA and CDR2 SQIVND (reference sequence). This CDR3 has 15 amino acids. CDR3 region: CASSPGQLWSGGYTF. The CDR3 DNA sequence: TGTGCCAGTAGCCCCGGACAGCTCTGGTCGGGAGGCTACACCTTC. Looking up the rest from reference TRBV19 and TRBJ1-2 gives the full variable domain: DGGITQSPKYLFRKEGQNVTLSCEQNLNHDAMYWYRQDPGQGLRLIYYSQIVNDFQKGDIAEGYSVSREKKESFPLTVTSAQKNPTAFYLCASSPGQLWSGGYTFGSGTRLTVV.

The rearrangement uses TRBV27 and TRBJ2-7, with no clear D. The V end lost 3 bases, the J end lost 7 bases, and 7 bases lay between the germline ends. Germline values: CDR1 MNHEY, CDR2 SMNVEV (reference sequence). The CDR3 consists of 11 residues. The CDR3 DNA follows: TGTGCCAGCAGTTTCTCAGGAGAGCAGTACTTC. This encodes CASSFSGEQYF.

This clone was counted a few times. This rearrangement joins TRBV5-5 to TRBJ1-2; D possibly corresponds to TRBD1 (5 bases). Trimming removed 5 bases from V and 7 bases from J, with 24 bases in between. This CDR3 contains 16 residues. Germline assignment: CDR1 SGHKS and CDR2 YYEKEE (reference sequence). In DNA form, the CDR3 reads TGTGCCAGCAGAACGAAGTTACAGTCAGTGGGGCTTGGCTACACCTTC. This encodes CASRTKLQSVGLGYTF.

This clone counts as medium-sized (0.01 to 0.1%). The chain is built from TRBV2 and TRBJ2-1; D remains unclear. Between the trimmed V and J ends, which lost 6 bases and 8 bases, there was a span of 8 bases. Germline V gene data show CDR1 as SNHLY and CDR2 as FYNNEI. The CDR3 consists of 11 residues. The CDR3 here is CASRTSDEQFF. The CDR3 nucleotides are TGTGCCAGCAGAACTTCCGATGAGCAGTTCTTC.

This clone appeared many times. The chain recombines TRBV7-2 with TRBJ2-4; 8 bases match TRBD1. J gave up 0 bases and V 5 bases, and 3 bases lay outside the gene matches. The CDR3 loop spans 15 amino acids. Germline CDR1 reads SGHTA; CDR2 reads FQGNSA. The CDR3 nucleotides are TGTGCCAGCAGCGGACAGGGCCTAGCCAAAAACATTCAGTACTTC. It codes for CASSGQGLAKNIQYF.

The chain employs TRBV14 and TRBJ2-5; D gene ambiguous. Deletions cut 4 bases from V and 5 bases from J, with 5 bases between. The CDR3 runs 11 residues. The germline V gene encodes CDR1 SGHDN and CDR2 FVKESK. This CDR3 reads CASSLAETQYF. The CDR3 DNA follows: TGTGCCAGCAGCCTCGCGGAGACCCAGTACTTC.

The CDR3 DNA is TGTGCCAGCTCACCGGGGGGACCCACTGGGGCCAACGTCCTGACTTTC. Residues: CASSPGGPTGANVLTF. The chain combines TRBV18 with TRBJ2-6, with a weak D call TRBD2 (6 bases). CDR1 KGHSH and CDR2 LQKENI come from the germline V gene. V gave up 3 bases and J gave up 2 bases, with 11 bases separating them. This CDR3 is 16 amino acids long.

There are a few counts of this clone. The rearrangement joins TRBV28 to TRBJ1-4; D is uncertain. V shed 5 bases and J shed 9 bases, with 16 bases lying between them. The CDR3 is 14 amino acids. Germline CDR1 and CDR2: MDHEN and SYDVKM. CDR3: CASSGDPGLKKLFF. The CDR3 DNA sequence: TGTGCCAGCAGTGGCGACCCGGGGTTGAAAAAACTGTTTTTT.

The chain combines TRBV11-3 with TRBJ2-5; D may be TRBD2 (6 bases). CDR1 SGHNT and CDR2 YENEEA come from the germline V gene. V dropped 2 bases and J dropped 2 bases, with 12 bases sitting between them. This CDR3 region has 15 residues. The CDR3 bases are TGTGCCAGCAGCTTATTAACGGGAGCACAAGAGACCCAGTACTTC. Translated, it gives CASSLLTGAQETQYF.

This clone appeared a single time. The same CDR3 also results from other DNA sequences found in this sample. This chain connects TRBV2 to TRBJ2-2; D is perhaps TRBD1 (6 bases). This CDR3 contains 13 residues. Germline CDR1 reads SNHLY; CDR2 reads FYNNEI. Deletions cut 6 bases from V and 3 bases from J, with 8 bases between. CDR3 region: CASRYRDTGELFF. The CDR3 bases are TGTGCCAGCAGATACAGGGACACCGGGGAGCTGTTTTTT.

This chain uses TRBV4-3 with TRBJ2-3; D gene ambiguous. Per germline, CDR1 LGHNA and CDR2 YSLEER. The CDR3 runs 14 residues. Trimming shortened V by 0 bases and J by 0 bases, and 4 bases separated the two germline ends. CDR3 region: CASSQDSSTDTQYF. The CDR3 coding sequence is TGCGCCAGCAGCCAAGATTCTAGCACAGATACGCAGTATTTT.

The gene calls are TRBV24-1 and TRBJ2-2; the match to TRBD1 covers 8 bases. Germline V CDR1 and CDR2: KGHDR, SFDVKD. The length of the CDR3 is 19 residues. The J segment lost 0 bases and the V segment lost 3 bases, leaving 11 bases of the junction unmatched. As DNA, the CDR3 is TGTGCCACCAGTGATCCTTTGACAGGGGCGACAACGAACACCGGGGAGCTGTTTTTT. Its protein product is CATSDPLTGATTNTGELFF.